These T cell receptor beta chains were read from a single sample in a study of CD8+ T cells in alopecia areata. This table comes from immunoSEQ multiplex PCR, and its TCRdb copy is limited to in-frame clones, with some not included. The table shows about 150,000 clones, with 75% to 90% occurring only once. The specimen was CD8+ T cells sorted from blood, collected at week 0. The source is a human donor with alopecia areata. CDR3s include the opening cysteine and the closing phenylalanine or tryptophan. A D gene is named only where the DNA matches it firmly. Not all rows give a size; the values are once, few, many and, for expanded clones, a class.

CDR3 protein,CDR3 DNA,D gene,clone size,V gene,J gene
CASSQELGQEREKLFF,TGTGCCAGCAGCCAAGAACTAGGACAGGAAAGAGAAAAACTGTTTTTT,TRBD1,-,TRBV4-2,TRBJ1-4
CASSLQEIYYEQYF,TGTGCCAGCAGCTTACAGGAGATCTACTACGAGCAGTACTTC,-,-,TRBV5-4,TRBJ2-7
CASSLRPNTEAFF,TGCGCCAGCAGCTTGAGGCCGAACACTGAAGCTTTCTTT,-,-,TRBV5-1,TRBJ1-1
CASRQGTGSQETQYF,TGTGCCAGCAGGCAGGGGACAGGGAGCCAAGAGACCCAGTACTTC,TRBD1,-,TRBV6-1,TRBJ2-5
CASAGQPQETQYF,TGTGCCAGCGCTGGACAGCCCCAAGAGACCCAGTACTTC,-,few,TRBV2,TRBJ2-5
CASSPNPRGTYNEQFF,TGTGCCAGCTCACCTAATCCCAGGGGGACCTACAATGAGCAGTTCTTC,TRBD1,once,TRBV18,TRBJ2-1
CSVDLGQGYYEQYF,TGCAGCGTTGACCTAGGACAGGGTTACTACGAGCAGTACTTC,TRBD1,-,TRBV29-1,TRBJ2-7
CASSLPGAGELFF,TGCGCCAGCAGCTTACCAGGGGCCGGGGAGCTGTTTTTT,-,-,TRBV5-1,TRBJ2-2
CASSQTRDPQDEQFF,TGTGCCAGCTCCCAGACCCGGGACCCCCAGGATGAGCAGTTCTTC,-,-,TRBV14,TRBJ2-1
CASSTGGPGYTF,TGTGCCAGCAGCACGGGGGGGCCTGGCTACACCTTC,-,once,TRBV6-5,TRBJ1-2